These T cell receptor beta chains were read from a single sample in a study of beta chain features in type 1 diabetes. Here immunoSEQ multiplex PCR was the method, and the copy in TCRdb shows in-frame clones only, minus some. Among 680,000 or so clones, roughly 15% were seen once, and the ten largest hold under 0.095%. The sequencing input was naive CD4+ T cells from blood. The receptors stem from a young man in good health. CDR3s include the opening cysteine and the closing phenylalanine or tryptophan. A row's size may be missing; if present it is once, few, many or a size class.

>few|TRBJ1-5|TRBV7-9
CASSLGRGDQPQHF
>few|TRBJ2-7|TRBV4-2
CASSQLSEQYF
>few|TRBJ1-6|TRBV11-2
CASSPEWGPLHF
>-|TRBJ2-7|TRBV18
CASSPKQGSVYEQYF
>-|TRBJ2-1|TRBV18
CASSLTAGTGAYNEQFF
>-|TRBJ1-5|TRBV6-6
CASRIGGNSNQPQHF
>-|TRBJ2-3|TRBV7-9
CASSGTSGYTDTQYF
>few|TRBJ2-7|TRBV27
CASSQTGSGEQYF
>-|TRBJ1-5|TRBV28
CASSFEGAGNQPQHF
>many|TRBJ2-2|TRBV10-3
CAISARETGELFF
>-|TRBJ1-1|TRBV7-9
CASSGRGNTEAFF
>-|TRBJ1-2|TRBV29-1
CSVHRQAYGYTF
>-|TRBJ1-1|TRBV7-9
CASSFNPGLEAFF
>few|TRBJ2-3|TRBV10-3
CAIRGTSTDTQYF
>-|TRBJ2-7|TRBV29-1
CSVEDLVAGEQYF
>-|TRBJ1-1|TRBV18
CASSLSARQAFF
>many|TRBJ2-6|TRBV27
CASSFRPPGANVLTF
>-|TRBJ2-1|TRBV18
CASSPNQGAYYNEQFF
>few|TRBJ2-2|TRBV27
CASSRPAGELFF